Each of the 23 T cell receptor beta chains below was sequenced from the same sample in a study of shared clonotypes between healthy human individuals. Some clones are missing from TCRdb's copy, which holds only in-frame ones; the method was immunoSEQ multiplex PCR. Counted here are hundreds of thousands of clones, around 93% occurring once; the ten biggest clones make up less than 25%. CD45RO-negative, CCR7-positively selected cells formed the naive CD8 fraction, excluding terminally differentiated effector memory CD45RA+ cells. Sample: naive CD8+ T cells sorted from blood. These receptor sequences come from a man aged 25 to 40 in good health.

The V call is TRBV7-2, the J call TRBJ2-1; 11 bases agree with TRBD2. Germline lookup yields CDR1 SGHTA and CDR2 FQGNSA. V lost 6 bases, J lost 9 bases, and 10 bases stayed unmatched. The CDR3 consists of 15 residues. The CDR3 spells CASSQTSGSWGEQFF. CDR3 coding DNA: TGTGCCAGCAGTCAAACTAGCGGGAGCTGGGGTGAGCAGTTCTTC.

This chain joins TRBV7-2 and TRBJ2-1; D is unresolved. The CDR3 consists of 14 residues. Deletions cut 5 bases from V and 12 bases from J, with 20 bases between. CDR1 and CDR2 from the germline V gene are SGHTA and FQGNSA. CDR3 in amino acids: CASSPSVYPSVQFF. CDR3 DNA sequence: TGTGCCAGCAGCCCATCCGTCTACCCGTCGGTGCAGTTCTTC.

The chain employs TRBV5-1 and TRBJ2-7; TRBD2 might be the D (5 bases). Germline V lookup: CDR1 SGHRS, CDR2 YFSETQ. The CDR3 runs to 13 residues. Trimming shortened V by 0 bases and J by 2 bases, and 6 bases separated the two germline ends. Here the CDR3 reads CASSLETTYEQYF. The DNA of the CDR3 is TGCGCCAGCAGCTTGGAGACTACCTACGAGCAGTACTTC.

The V gene is TRBV2, the J gene TRBJ2-3; 10 positions match TRBD2. This CDR3 comprises 14 residues. From germline, CDR1 is SNHLY and CDR2 FYNNEI. Unmatched junction bases numbered 4, after V lost 4 bases and J lost 6 bases. CDR3 coding DNA: TGTGCCAGCAGTGCCAGCGGGAGGGCCGATACGCAGTATTTT. Translating it yields CASSASGRADTQYF.

The chain combines TRBV6-5 with TRBJ2-7; TRBD2 agrees at 8 bases. V lost 5 bases and J lost 0; bases outside the gene matches: 3. This CDR3 has 14 amino acids. Germline CDR1 MNHEY, CDR2 SVGAGI. In DNA form, the CDR3 reads TGTGCCAGCAGTAGCGGGAGATTCTCCTACGAGCAGTACTTC. It specifies CASSSGRFSYEQYF.

This clone was observed once. The CDR3, as DNA: TGTGCCAGCAGCCCCGGGTGGGGGAACACTAATGAAAAACTGTTTTTT. This gives the protein CASSPGWGNTNEKLFF. The chain recombines TRBV7-9 with TRBJ1-4; tentative D call: TRBD1 (5 bases). The CDR3 extends over 16 amino acids. V was clipped by 5 bases and J by 2 bases, with 15 bases between them. CDR1 is SEHNR and CDR2 is FQNEAQ in the germline V gene (reference sequence).

The J gene is TRBJ1-4, the V gene TRBV13; a possible D gene is TRBD1 (5 bases). The V end was cut by 3 bases, the J end by 0 bases, with 8 bases between. The V gene's germline CDR1 is PRHDT and CDR2 FYEKMQ (reference sequence). The CDR3 contains 15 residues. CDR3 loop: CASSFDRTTNEKLFF. CDR3 sequence (DNA): TGTGCCAGCAGCTTCGACAGAACAACTAATGAAAAACTGTTTTTT.

V usage is TRBV28 and J usage is TRBJ2-2, with D maybe TRBD2 (5 bases). CDR1 MDHEN and CDR2 SYDVKM come from the germline V gene. The length of the CDR3 is 14 residues. Trimming took 7 bases from V and 6 from J, leaving 15 bases between them. Written as DNA, the CDR3 is TGTGCCAGCACCAGCCTCGGGGTTGCCGGGGAGCTGTTTTTT. It translates to CASTSLGVAGELFF. The whole variable domain, filled in from reference TRBV28 and TRBJ2-2, reads DVKVTQSSRYLVKRTGEKVFLECVQDMDHENMFWYRQDPGLGLRLIYFSYDVKMKEKGDIPEGYSVSREKKERFSLILESASTNQTSMYLCASTSLGVAGELFFGEGSRLTVL.

The J gene is TRBJ1-4, the V gene TRBV7-9; no firm D call. CDR1 and CDR2 from the germline V gene are SEHNR and FQNEAQ (reference sequence). Trimming cost V 3 bases and J 5 bases, with 13 bases left between them. CDR3 length equals 15 residues. CDR3 region: CASSFESEGNEKLFF. The CDR3 DNA follows: TGTGCCAGCAGCTTTGAGTCGGAAGGAAATGAAAAACTGTTTTTT.

The J gene is TRBJ1-1, the V gene TRBV9; TRBD1 agrees at 9 bases. From germline, CDR1 is SGDLS and CDR2 YYNGEE. The CDR3 is 17 residues long. V dropped 0 bases and J dropped 7; count of bases not matched to a gene: 13. CDR3 sequence: CASSVDGDRGVDREAFF. The CDR3 DNA sequence: TGTGCCAGCAGCGTAGACGGAGACAGGGGGGTTGATCGTGAAGCTTTCTTT.

V and J are TRBV4-1 and TRBJ2-2, with D unclear. Germline CDR1 and CDR2: MGHRA and YSYEKL. V gave up 0 bases and J gave up 0 bases, with 20 bases separating them. The CDR3 is 20 residues long. The DNA for the CDR3 is TGCGCCAGCAGCCAAGACAATGGGTTCAGCGTTACCTCGAACACCGGGGAGCTGTTTTTT. Translation: CASSQDNGFSVTSNTGELFF.

A note on this clone: The identical CDR3 is also encoded by other nucleotide sequences in the sample. The rearrangement joins TRBV18 to TRBJ2-5; D remains unclear. Trimming cost V 4 bases and J 2 bases, with 2 bases left between them. The CDR3 has 11 amino acids. CDR1 KGHSH and CDR2 LQKENI come from the germline V gene. This chain's CDR3 is CASSLQETQYF. DNA for the CDR3: TGTGCCAGCTCACTTCAAGAGACCCAGTACTTC.

The chain combines TRBV7-9 with TRBJ2-5; D not certain. Trimming stripped 1 base from V and 5 bases from J, with 11 bases between. CDR3 length equals 14 residues. From germline, CDR1 is SEHNR and CDR2 FQNEAQ (reference sequence). The CDR3 sequence: CASSLGVLGETQYF. The DNA for the CDR3 is TGTGCCAGCAGCTTAGGGGTACTCGGGGAGACCCAGTACTTC.

The rearrangement joins TRBV7-9 to TRBJ2-1; 10 bases match TRBD1. CDR1 is SEHNR and CDR2 is FQNEAQ in the germline V gene (reference sequence). The CDR3 contains 15 residues. V was pared by 4 bases and J by 8 bases, with 8 bases of the junction left unmatched. This chain's CDR3 is CASSYRDRGVDEQFF. In nucleotides, the CDR3 is TGTGCCAGCAGCTACCGGGACAGGGGTGTCGATGAGCAGTTCTTC.

The chain couples TRBV9 to TRBJ2-7; TRBD1 might be the D (6 bases). V lost 0 bases and J 2 bases, leaving 15 bases between the germline ends. Germline V gene lookup returns CDR1 SGDLS and CDR2 YYNGEE. CDR3 length equals 16 residues. In nucleotides, the CDR3 is TGTGCCAGCAGCGTAGGGGGGCCAACAGGGACCTACGAGCAGTACTTC. It specifies CASSVGGPTGTYEQYF.

The V gene is TRBV6-1, the J gene TRBJ2-5; 8 bases match TRBD1. This CDR3 has 15 amino acids. Germline CDR1 and CDR2: MNHNS and SASEGT. V dropped 4 bases and J dropped 2; count of bases not matched to a gene: 6. CDR3 loop: CASSVDRGWQETQYF. The CDR3 DNA reads TGTGCCAGCAGTGTCGACAGGGGTTGGCAAGAGACCCAGTACTTC.

The chain joins TRBV9 to TRBJ1-1, with 8 bases matching TRBD1. The CDR3 contains 12 residues. V gave up 5 bases and J gave up 11 bases; unmatched junction bases: 8. Germline loops: CDR1 SGDLS, CDR2 YYNGEE. The CDR3, as DNA: TGTGCCAGCAGAGGTTCACAGGGGGGTGCTTTCTTT. It is translated as CASRGSQGGAFF. Looking up the rest from reference TRBV9 and TRBJ1-1 gives the full variable domain: DSGVTQTPKHLITATGQRVTLRCSPRSGDLSVYWYQQSLDQGLQFLIQYYNGEERAKGNILERFSAQQFPDLHSELNLSSLELGDSALYFCASRGSQGGAFFGQGTRLTVV.

The genes are TRBV27 and TRBJ2-7; tentative D call: TRBD2 (5 bases). This CDR3 has 13 residues. V dropped 8 bases and J dropped 9 bases, with 20 bases sitting between them. The germline V gene has CDR1 MNHEY and CDR2 SMNVEV (reference sequence). The CDR3, as DNA: TGTGCCAGCGGGTGGACGGAGGCGGTCGGGCAGTACTTC. It specifies CASGWTEAVGQYF.

The rearrangement joins TRBV6-5 to TRBJ2-7; TRBD2 agrees at 10 bases. The germline V gene encodes CDR1 MNHEY and CDR2 SVGAGI. V was pared by 3 bases and J by 4 bases, with 9 bases of the junction left unmatched. The CDR3 runs 16 residues. The chain's CDR3 is CASSYSAGLAYYEQYF. As DNA, the CDR3 is TGTGCCAGCAGTTATAGCGCGGGACTAGCGTATTACGAGCAGTACTTC.

The chain is built from TRBV15 and TRBJ1-5; D ambiguous. The germline V and J ends were trimmed by 0 bases and 3 bases, with 9 bases remaining between them. The CDR3 runs to 15 residues. Germline CDR1 is LNHNV and CDR2 is YYDKDF (reference sequence). CDR3 in DNA: TGTGCCACCAGCAGAGATACTGGGGTCAATCAGCCCCAGCATTTT. Translated: CATSRDTGVNQPQHF.

This clone came up once. The CDR3 loop reads CSASGTSGREDEQYF. CDR3 DNA: TGCAGCGCCTCCGGGACTAGCGGGAGGGAAGACGAGCAGTACTTC. V usage is TRBV29-1 and J usage is TRBJ2-7; 16 positions match TRBD2. The CDR3 spans 15 residues. Looked up from germline, CDR1 is SQVTM and CDR2 is ANQGSEA. Trimming took 7 bases from V and 5 from J; bases not matched to a gene: 8.

The J gene is TRBJ2-1, the V gene TRBV7-2, with no clear D. Germline lookup yields CDR1 SGHTA and CDR2 FQGNSA. The CDR3 sequence is 11 residues long. Trimming stripped 3 bases from V and 9 bases from J, with 6 bases between. The CDR3 protein is CASSFSTEQFF. The CDR3 DNA sequence: TGTGCCAGCAGCTTTAGCACTGAGCAGTTCTTC. Using reference TRBV7-2 and TRBJ2-1 for the parts outside the CDR3, the full variable domain is GAGVSQSPSNKVTEKGKDVELRCDPISGHTALYWYRQSLGQGLEFLIYFQGNSAPDKSGLPSDRFSAERTGGSVSTLTIQRTQQEDSAVYLCASSFSTEQFFGPGTRLTVL.

CDR3: CASKGGQGNTEAFF. The CDR3 nucleotides are TGTGCCAGCAAAGGCGGACAGGGAAACACTGAAGCTTTCTTT. The genes are TRBV6-5 and TRBJ1-1, with TRBD1 matching 8 bases. The CDR3 spans 14 residues. V was clipped by 7 bases and J by 2 bases; unmatched bases: 6. CDR1 is MNHEY, CDR2 SVGAGI, per germline.